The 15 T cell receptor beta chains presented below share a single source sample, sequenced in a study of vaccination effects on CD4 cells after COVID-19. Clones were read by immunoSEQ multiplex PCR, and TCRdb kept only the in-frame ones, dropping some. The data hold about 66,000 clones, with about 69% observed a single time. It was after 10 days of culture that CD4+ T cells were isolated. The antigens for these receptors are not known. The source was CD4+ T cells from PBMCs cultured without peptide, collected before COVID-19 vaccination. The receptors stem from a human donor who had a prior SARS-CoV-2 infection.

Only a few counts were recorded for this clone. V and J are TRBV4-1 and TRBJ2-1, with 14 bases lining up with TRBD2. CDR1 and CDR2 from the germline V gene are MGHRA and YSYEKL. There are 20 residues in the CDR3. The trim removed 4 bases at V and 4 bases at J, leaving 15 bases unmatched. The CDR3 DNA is TGCGCCAGCAGCCGATCGCGACTAGCGGGAGGGCCGCAAGAGTACAATGAGCAGTTCTTC. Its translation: CASSRSRLAGGPQEYNEQFF.

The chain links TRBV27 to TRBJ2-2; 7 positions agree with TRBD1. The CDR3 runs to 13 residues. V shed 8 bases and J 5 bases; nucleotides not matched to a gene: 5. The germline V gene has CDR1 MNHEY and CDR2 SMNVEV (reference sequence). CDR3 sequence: CASFYRGTGELFF. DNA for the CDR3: TGTGCCAGCTTTTACAGGGGAACCGGGGAGCTGTTTTTT.

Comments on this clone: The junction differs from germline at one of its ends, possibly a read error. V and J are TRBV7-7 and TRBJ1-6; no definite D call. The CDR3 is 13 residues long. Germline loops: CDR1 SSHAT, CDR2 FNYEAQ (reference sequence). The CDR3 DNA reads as TGTGCTAGCAGCTTAGCGAATGGTTCACCCCTCCACTTT. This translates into CASSLANGSPLHF.

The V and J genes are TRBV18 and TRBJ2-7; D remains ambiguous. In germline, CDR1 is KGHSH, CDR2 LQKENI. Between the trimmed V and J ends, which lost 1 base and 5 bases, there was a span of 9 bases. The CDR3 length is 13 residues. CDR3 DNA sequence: TGTGCCAGCTCACCACAGGCTAGTCACGAGCAGTACTTC. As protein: CASSPQASHEQYF.

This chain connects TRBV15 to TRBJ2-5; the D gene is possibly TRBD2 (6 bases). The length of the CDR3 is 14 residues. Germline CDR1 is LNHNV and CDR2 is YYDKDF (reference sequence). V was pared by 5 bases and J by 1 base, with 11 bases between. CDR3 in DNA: TGTGCCACCAGCTTCGGCGGGGCCCAAGAGACCCAGTACTTC. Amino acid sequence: CATSFGGAQETQYF.

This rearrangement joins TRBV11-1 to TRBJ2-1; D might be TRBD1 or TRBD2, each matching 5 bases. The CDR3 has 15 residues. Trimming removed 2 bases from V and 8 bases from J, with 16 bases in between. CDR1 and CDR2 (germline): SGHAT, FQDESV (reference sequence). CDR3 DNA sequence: TGTGCCAGCAGCTTAATGACGGGAATAGGGGATGAGCAGTTCTTC. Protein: CASSLMTGIGDEQFF.

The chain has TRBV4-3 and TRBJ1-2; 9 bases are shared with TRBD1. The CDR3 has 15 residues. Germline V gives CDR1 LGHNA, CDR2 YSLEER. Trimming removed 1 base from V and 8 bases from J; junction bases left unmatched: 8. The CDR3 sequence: CASSQAGTGIWGYTF. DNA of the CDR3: TGCGCCAGCAGCCAAGCCGGGACAGGGATATGGGGCTACACCTTC.

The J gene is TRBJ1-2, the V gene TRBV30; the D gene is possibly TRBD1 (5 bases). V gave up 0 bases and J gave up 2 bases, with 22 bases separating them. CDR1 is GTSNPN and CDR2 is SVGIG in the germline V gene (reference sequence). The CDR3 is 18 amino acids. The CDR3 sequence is CAWSVESRGRGYNYGYTF. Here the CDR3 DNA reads TGTGCCTGGAGTGTGGAATCGCGGGGTAGGGGATACAACTATGGCTACACCTTC.

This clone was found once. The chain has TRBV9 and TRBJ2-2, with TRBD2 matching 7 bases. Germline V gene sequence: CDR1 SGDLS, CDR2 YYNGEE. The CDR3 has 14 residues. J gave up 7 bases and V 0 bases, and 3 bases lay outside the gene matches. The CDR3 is CASSVAWGGGELFF. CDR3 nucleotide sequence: TGTGCCAGCAGCGTAGCCTGGGGGGGCGGGGAGCTGTTTTTT.

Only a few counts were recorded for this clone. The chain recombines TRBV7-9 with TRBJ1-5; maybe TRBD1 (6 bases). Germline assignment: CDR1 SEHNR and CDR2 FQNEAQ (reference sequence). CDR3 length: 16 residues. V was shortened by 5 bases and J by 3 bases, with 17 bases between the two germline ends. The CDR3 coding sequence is TGTGCCAGCAGCCCAGGGGTCAGTGCATCCAATCAGCCCCAGCATTTT. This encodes CASSPGVSASNQPQHF. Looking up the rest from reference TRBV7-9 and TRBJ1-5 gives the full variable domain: DTGVSQNPRHKITKRGQNVTFRCDPISEHNRLYWYRQTLGQGPEFLTYFQNEAQLEKSRLLSDRFSAERPKGSFSTLEIQRTEQGDSAMYLCASSPGVSASNQPQHFGDGTRLSIL.

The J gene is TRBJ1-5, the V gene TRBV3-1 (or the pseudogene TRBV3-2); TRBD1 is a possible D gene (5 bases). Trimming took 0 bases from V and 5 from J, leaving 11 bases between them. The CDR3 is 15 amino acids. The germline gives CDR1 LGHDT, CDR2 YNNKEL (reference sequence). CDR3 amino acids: CASSQDSRVDQPQHF. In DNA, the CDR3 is TGTGCCAGCAGCCAAGATTCCAGGGTAGATCAGCCCCAGCATTTT.

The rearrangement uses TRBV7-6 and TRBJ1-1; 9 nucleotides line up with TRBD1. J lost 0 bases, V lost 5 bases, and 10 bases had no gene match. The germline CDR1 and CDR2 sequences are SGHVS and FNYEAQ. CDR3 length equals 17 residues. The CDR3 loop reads CASSPSGQGWMNTEAFF. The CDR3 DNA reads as TGTGCCAGCAGCCCGTCGGGACAGGGTTGGATGAACACTGAAGCTTTCTTT. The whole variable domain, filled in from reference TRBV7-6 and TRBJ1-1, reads GAGVSQSPRYKVTKRGQDVALRCDPISGHVSLYWYRQALGQGPEFLTYFNYEAQQDKSGLPNDRFSAERPEGSISTLTIQRTEQRDSAMYRCASSPSGQGWMNTEAFFGQGTRLTVV.

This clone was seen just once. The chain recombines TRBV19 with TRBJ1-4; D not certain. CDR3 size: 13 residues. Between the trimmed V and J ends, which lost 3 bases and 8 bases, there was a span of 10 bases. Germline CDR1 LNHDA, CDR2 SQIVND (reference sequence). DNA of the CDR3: TGTGCCAGTAGTATCAGGCAGGAGGAAAAACTGTTTTTT. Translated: CASSIRQEEKLFF. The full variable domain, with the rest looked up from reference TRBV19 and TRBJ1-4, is DGGITQSPKYLFRKEGQNVTLSCEQNLNHDAMYWYRQDPGQGLRLIYYSQIVNDFQKGDIAEGYSVSREKKESFPLTVTSAQKNPTAFYLCASSIRQEEKLFFGSGTQLSVL.

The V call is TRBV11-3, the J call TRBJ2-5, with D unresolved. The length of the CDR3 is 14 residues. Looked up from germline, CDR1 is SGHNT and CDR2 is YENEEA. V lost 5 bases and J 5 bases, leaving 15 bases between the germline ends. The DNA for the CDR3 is TGTGCCAGCAGCCTACCGGACGCCCGGGAGACCCAGTACTTC. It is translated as CASSLPDARETQYF. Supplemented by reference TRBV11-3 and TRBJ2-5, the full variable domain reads EAGVVQSPRYKIIEKKQPVAFWCNPISGHNTLYWYLQNLGQGPELLIRYENEEAVDDSQLPKDRFSAERLKGVDSTLKIQPAELGDSAVYLCASSLPDARETQYFGPGTRLLVL.

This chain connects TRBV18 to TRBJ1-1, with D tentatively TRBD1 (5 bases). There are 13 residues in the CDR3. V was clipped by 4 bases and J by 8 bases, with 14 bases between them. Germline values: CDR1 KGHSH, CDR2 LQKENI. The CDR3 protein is CASSLGSGTEAFF. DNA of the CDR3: TGTGCCAGCTCACTGGGCTCAGGGACGGAAGCTTTCTTT.